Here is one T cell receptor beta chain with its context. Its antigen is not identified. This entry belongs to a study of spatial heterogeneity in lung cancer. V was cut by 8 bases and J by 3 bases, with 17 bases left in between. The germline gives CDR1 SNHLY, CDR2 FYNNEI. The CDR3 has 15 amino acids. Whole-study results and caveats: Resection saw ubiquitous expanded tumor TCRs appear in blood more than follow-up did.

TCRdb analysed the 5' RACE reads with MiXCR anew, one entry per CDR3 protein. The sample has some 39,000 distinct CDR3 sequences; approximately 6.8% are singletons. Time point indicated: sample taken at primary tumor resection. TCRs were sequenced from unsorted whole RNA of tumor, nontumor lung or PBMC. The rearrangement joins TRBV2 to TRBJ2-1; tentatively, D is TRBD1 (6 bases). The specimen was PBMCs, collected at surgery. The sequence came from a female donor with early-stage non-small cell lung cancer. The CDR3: CASGASGQIYNEQFF. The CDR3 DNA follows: TGTGCCAGCGGAGCTTCTGGACAGATCTACAATGAGCAGTTCTTC.